This TCR beta chain was recovered during a study of blood T cell repertoires in COVID-19. Study details: T cells, B-cell-depleted T cells, or PBMCs provided the cDNA or gDNA that served as material.

Some clones are missing from TCRdb's copy, which holds only in-frame ones; the method was immunoSEQ multiplex PCR. The sample lists 350,000 to 500,000 clones; about 88% were seen once. Self-reported history from a screening survey and questionnaire set each donor's cohort. No more than 2 weeks before study entry, exposed participants had met a case of COVID-19. The CDR3 has 20 amino acids. Germline trimming cut 4 bases from V and 0 bases from J; bases unmatched to any gene: 14. Germline V gives CDR1 LNHDA, CDR2 SQIVND (reference sequence). Sequencing input: PBMCs or T cells enriched from blood (not recorded which). The origin of this receptor is a woman younger than 35 who had been exposed to COVID-19. The chain links TRBV19 to TRBJ2-6; 8 positions agree with TRBD2. This CDR3 reads CASSSLTGRADNSGANVLTF. The CDR3 coding sequence is TGTGCCAGTAGTAGCTTAACCGGGAGGGCTGATAACTCTGGGGCCAACGTCCTGACTTTC.